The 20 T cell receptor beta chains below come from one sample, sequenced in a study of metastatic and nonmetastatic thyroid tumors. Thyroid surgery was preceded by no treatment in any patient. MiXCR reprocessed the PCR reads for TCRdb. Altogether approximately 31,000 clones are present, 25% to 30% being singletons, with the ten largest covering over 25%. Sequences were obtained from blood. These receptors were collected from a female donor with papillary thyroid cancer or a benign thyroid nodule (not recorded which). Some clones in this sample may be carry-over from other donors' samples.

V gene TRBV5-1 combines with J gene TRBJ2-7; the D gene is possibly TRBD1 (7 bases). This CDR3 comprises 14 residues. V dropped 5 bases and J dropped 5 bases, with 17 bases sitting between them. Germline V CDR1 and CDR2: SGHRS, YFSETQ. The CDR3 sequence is CASSSGGLYDEQYF. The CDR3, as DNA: TGCGCCAGCAGTTCAGGGGGACTTTACGACGAGCAGTACTTC.

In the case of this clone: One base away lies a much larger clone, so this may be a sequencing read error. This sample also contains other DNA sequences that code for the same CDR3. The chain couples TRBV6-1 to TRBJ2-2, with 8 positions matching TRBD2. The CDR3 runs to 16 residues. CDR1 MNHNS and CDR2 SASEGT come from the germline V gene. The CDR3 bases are TGTGCCAGCACCCCCCTAGCGGGTCCGAACACCGGGGAGCTGTTCTTT. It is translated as CASTPLAGPNTGELFF.

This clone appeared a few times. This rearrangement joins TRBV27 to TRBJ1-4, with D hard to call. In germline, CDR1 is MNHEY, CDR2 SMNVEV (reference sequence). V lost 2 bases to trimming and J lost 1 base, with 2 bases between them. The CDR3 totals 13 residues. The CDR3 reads CASSLRTNEKLFF. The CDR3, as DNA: TGTGCCAGCAGTTTACGAACTAATGAAAAACTGTTTTTT.

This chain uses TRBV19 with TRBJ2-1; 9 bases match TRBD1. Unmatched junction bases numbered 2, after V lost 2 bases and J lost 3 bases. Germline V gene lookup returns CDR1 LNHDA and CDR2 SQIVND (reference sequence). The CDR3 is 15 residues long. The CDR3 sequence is CASSIRDRDYNEQFF. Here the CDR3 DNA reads TGTGCCAGTAGTATAAGGGACAGGGACTACAATGAGCAGTTCTTC.

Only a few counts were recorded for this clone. The CDR3 here is CASSYSSMDSAYEQYF. CDR3 bases: TGTGCCAGCAGTTACTCGAGTATGGACTCCGCCTACGAGCAGTACTTC. The chain joins TRBV6-5 to TRBJ2-7, with D perhaps TRBD2 (5 bases). Deletions cut 0 bases from V and 2 bases from J, with 14 bases between. Germline V CDR1 and CDR2: MNHEY, SVGAGI. The CDR3 length is 16 residues.

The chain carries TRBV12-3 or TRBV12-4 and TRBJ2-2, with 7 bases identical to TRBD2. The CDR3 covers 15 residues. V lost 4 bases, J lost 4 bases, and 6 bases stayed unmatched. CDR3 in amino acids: CASSSAGEGTGELFF. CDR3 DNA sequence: TGTGCCAGCAGTTCGGCGGGGGAAGGCACCGGGGAGCTGTTTTTT.

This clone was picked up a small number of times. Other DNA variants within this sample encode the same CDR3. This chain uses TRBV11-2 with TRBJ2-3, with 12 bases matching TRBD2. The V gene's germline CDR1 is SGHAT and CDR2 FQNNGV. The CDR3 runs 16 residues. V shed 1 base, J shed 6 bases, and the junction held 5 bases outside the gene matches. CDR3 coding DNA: TGTGCCAGCAGCTTAGGGGGGACTAGCGGGCGGGATACGCAGTATTTT. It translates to CASSLGGTSGRDTQYF.

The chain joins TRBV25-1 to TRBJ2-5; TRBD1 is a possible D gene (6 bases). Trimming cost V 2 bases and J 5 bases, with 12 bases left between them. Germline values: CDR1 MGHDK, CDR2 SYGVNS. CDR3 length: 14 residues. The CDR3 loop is CASSEVTRGETQYF. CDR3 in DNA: TGTGCCAGCAGTGAAGTTACTAGGGGGGAGACCCAGTACTTC.

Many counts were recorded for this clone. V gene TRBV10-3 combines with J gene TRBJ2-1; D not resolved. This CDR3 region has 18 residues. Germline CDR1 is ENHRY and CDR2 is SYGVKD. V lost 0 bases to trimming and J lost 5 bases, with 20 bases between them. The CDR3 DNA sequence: TGTGCCATCAGTGAGTCTCACTACATAAACGTAAAAAACAATGAGCAGTTCTTC. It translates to CAISESHYINVKNNEQFF.

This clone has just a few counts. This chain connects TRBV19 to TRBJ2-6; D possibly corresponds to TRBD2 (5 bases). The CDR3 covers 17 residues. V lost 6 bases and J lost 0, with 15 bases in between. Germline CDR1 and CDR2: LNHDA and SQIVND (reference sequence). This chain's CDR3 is CASSRGILTSGANVLTF. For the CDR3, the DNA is TGTGCCAGTAGCCGAGGGATCCTAACCTCTGGGGCCAACGTCCTGACTTTC.

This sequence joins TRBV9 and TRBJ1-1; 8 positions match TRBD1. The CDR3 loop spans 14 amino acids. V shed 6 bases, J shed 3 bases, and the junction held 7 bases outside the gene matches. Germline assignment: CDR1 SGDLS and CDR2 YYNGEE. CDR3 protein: CASTAGGADTEAFF. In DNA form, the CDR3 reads TGTGCCAGCACCGCAGGGGGCGCGGACACTGAAGCTTTCTTT.

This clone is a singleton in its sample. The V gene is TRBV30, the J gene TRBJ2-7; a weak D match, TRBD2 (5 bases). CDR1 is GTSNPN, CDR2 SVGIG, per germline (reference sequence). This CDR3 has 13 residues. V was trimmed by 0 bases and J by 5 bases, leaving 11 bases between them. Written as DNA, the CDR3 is TGTGCCTGGAGTGTACTAGAGGGAAACGAGCAGTACTTC. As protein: CAWSVLEGNEQYF. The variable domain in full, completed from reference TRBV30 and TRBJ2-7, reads SQTIHQWPATLVQPVGSPLSLECTVEGTSNPNLYWYRQAAGRGLQLLFYSVGIGQISSEVPQNLSASRPQDRQFILSSKKLLLSDSGFYLCAWSVLEGNEQYFGPGTRLTVT.

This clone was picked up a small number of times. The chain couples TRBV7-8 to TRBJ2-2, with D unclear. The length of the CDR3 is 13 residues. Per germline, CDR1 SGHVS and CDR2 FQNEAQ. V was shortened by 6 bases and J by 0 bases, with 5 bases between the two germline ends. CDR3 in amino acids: CASRLANTGELFF. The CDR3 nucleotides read TGTGCCAGCAGGTTGGCGAACACCGGGGAGCTGTTTTTT.

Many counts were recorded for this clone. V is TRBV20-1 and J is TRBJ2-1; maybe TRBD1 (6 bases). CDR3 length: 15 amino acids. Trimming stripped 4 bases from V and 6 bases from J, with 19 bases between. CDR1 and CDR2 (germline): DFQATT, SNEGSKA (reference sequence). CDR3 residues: CSATNNRVIGNEQFF. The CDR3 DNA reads TGCAGTGCTACAAATAACAGGGTAATCGGCAATGAGCAGTTCTTC.

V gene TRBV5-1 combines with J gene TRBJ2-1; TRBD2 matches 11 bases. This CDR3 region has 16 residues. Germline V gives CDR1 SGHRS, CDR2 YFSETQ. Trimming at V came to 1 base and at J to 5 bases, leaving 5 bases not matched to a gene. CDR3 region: CASSLMLAGGNNEQFF. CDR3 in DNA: TGCGCCAGCAGCTTGATGCTAGCGGGAGGAAACAATGAGCAGTTCTTC.

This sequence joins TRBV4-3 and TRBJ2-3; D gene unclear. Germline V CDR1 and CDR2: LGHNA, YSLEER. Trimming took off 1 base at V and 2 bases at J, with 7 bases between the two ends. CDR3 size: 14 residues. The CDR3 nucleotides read TGCGCCAGCAGCCAAGGGGCAAACACAGATACGCAGTATTTT. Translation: CASSQGANTDTQYF.

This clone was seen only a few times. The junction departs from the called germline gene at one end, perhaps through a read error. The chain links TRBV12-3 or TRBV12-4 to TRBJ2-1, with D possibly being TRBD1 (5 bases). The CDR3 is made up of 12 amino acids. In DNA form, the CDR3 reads TGTGCCAGCACCCTACCAGGGTTGGAGCTGTTCTTC. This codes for CASTLPGLELFF.

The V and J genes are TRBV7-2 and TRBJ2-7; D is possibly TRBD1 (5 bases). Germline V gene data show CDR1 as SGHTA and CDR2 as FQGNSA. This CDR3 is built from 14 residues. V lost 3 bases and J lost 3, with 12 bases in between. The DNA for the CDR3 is TGTGCCAGCAGCTTCAACCAGGGTCACTACGAGCAGTACTTC. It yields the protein CASSFNQGHYEQYF.

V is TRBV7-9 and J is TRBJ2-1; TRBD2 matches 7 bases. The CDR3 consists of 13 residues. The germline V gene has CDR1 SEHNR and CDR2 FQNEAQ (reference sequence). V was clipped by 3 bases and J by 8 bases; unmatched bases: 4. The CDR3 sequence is CASSLAGEDEQFF. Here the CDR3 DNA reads TGTGCCAGCAGCTTGGCGGGAGAGGATGAGCAGTTCTTC.

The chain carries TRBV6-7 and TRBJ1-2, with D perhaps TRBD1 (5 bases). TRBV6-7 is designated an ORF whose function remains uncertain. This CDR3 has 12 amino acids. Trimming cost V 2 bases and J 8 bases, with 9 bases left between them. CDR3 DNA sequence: TGTGCCAGCAGTTACGGGGGTTCGGGCTACACCTTC. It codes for CASSYGGSGYTF.